The subject of this entry is one T cell receptor beta chain. Adult Caucasians living in Nashville, Tennessee made up all of the donors. These data originate in a study of shared clonotypes between healthy human individuals. Sequencing was at deep level. Clones were sequenced by immunoSEQ multiplex PCR, and TCRdb holds only the in-frame ones, with some missing. The table records under 1,900,000 clones, 98% of them present only once. V lost 3 bases and J lost 7, with 24 bases in between. The germline gives CDR1 MDHEN, CDR2 SYDVKM. This CDR3 region has 17 residues. This chain joins TRBV28 and TRBJ2-5, with no clear D. The sequencing sample was made of naive CD4+ T cells sorted from blood. Regarding subset: CD45RA+ positively selected. The receptor comes from a man aged 30 to 45 in good health. The CDR3 sequence is CASSFSTKQGRPRTQYF. CDR3 bases: TGTGCCAGCAGTTTCTCCACCAAACAAGGACGGCCCAGGACCCAGTACTTC.